This T cell receptor beta chain was documented in a study of shared clonotypes between healthy human individuals. Notes on the study in general: Naive CD4 clonotypes overlapped across a handful of donors at roughly 5.1%.

CDR1 and CDR2 from the germline V gene are SGHRS and YFSETQ. CDR3 length equals 12 residues. Between the trimmed V and J ends, which lost 6 bases and 1 base, there was a span of 7 bases. The protocol was immunoSEQ multiplex PCR, while the TCRdb copy is restricted to in-frame clones and leaves out a portion. In the table there are approximately 2,000,000 clones, 80% to 95% of which are singletons. Regarding this clone: No antigen is known for it.

The sequence was collected from a man in his late teens or twenties in good health. Some clones in this sample may be carry-over from other donors' samples. V gene TRBV5-1 combines with J gene TRBJ2-5; D is unresolved. The sample was naive CD4+ T cells from PBMCs. The sample's subset: CD45RA+ positively selected. The CDR3, as DNA: TGCGCCAGCAAACATCTCCAAGAGACCCAGTACTTC. It yields the protein CASKHLQETQYF.